This TCR beta chain was sequenced in a study of CD8 T cells in ankylosing spondylitis. Many counts were recorded for this clonotype. What it binds is not known. TCRdb independently ran MiXCR on the 5' RACE reads; one entry per CDR3 protein. The sample yields about 540,000 distinct CDR3 sequences, about an eighth seen once. V shed 3 bases and J shed 3 bases, with 9 bases lying between them. The CDR3 totals 13 residues. General study findings and limits: Certain motif variants had earlier been reported in reactive arthritis synovial fluid and blood. Made up of eight highly homologous variants, a TCR beta motif appeared characteristic of ankylosing spondylitis blood.

This TCR derives from a male donor with ankylosing spondylitis. The sample consisted of blood, either unsorted or a sorted T cell fraction (not recorded which). This chain uses TRBV12-3 or TRBV12-4 with TRBJ2-7, with no clear D. The CDR3 region has the DNA TGTGCCAGCAGTTTGTGGCAGTACTACGAGCAGTACTTC. This translates into CASSLWQYYEQYF.